This T cell receptor (beta chain) was captured in a study of low-dose radiotherapy and immunotherapy resistance in tumors. The overall study: Fractions of 0.5 Gy went to Cohort 1 every 2 weeks, totaling 6.5 Gy. Those assigned to Cohort 2 were treated with 1 Gy per fraction every two weeks (13 Gy in total over 26 weeks). Every two weeks, cyclophosphamide 200 mg/m2 was infused one day before radiation plus immunotherapy.

Trimming removed 4 bases from V and 8 bases from J; junction bases left unmatched: 16. Per germline, CDR1 SGHDT and CDR2 YYEEEE. The CDR3 contains 16 residues. Alpha and beta chains were covered, as first-strand cDNA relied on TRAV- and TRBV-specific primers. Amplification of TCRs used a constant-region primer and V-primer adapter for roughly 20 PCR cycles. MiXCR, run by TCRdb on the reads, gives a single entry per CDR3 protein. Among tens of thousands of distinct CDR3 sequences listed, over 15% were seen once. Time point given: before trial treatment. Enrollment required an advanced solid tumor negative for tumor-infiltrating lymphocytes. This clonotype has ten or more counts.

This sequence originates from a male donor with prostate cancer. The source material was PBMCs, sampled before treatment. The chain couples TRBV5-6 to TRBJ1-2; TRBD1 matches at 8 bases. CDR3 loop: CASSTAGQGKSGGYTF. The DNA of the CDR3 is TGTGCCAGCAGCACCGCCGGACAGGGAAAATCGGGGGGCTACACCTTC.